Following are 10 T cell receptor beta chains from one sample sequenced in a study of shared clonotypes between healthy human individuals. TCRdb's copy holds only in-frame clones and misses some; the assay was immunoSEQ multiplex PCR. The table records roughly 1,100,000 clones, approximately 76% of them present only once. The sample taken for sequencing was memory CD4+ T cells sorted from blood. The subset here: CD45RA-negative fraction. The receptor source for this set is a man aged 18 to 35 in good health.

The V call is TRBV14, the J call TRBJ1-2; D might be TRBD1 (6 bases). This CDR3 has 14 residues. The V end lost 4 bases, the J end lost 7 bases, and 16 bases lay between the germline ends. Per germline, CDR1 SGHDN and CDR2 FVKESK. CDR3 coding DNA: TGTGCCAGCAGCCCCTGGGGGGGGGCTATTGGCTACACCTTC. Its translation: CASSPWGGAIGYTF.

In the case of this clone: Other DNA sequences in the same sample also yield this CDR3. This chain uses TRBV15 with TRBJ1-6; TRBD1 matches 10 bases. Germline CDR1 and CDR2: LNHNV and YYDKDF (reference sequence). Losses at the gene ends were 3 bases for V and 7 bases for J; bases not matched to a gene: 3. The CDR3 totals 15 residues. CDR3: CATSREGQGNSPLHF. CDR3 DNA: TGTGCCACCAGCAGGGAGGGACAGGGGAATTCACCCCTCCACTTT.

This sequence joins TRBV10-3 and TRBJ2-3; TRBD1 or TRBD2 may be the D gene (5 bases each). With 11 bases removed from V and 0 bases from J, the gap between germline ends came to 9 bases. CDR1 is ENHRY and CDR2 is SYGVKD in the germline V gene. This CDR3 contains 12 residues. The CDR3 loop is CALGASTDTQYF. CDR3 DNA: TGTGCCCTCGGGGCTAGCACAGATACGCAGTATTTT.

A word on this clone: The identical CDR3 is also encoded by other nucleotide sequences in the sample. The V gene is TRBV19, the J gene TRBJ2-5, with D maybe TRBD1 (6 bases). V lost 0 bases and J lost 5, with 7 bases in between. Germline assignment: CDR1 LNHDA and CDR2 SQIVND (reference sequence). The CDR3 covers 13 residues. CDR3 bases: TGTGCCAGTAGTATAGATAGGGGGGAGACCCAGTACTTC. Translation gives CASSIDRGETQYF.

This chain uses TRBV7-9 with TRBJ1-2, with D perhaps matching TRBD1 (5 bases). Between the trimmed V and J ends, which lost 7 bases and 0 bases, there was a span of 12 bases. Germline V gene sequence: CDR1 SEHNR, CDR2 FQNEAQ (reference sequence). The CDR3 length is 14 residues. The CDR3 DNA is TGTGCCAGCACCGGGACTGCAACTAACTATGGCTACACCTTC. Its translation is CASTGTATNYGYTF.

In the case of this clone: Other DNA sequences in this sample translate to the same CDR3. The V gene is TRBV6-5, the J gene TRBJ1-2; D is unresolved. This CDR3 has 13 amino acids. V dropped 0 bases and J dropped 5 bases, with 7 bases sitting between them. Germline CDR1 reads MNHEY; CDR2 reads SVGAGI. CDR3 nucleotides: TGTGCCAGCAGTTACTCCGGAATTTATGGCTACACCTTC. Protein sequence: CASSYSGIYGYTF.

The chain's CDR3 is CASSAGTLYNSPLHF. DNA for the CDR3: TGTGCCAGCAGCGCCGGGACACTATATAATTCACCCCTCCACTTT. V gene TRBV9 combines with J gene TRBJ1-6; a weak D match, TRBD1 (6 bases). From germline, CDR1 is SGDLS and CDR2 YYNGEE. This CDR3 is 15 amino acids long. V lost 3 bases and J 4 bases, leaving 11 bases between the germline ends.

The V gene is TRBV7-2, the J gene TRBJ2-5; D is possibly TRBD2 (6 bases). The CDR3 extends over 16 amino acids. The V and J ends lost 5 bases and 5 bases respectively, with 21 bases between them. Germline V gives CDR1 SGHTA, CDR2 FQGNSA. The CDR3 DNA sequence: TGTGCCAGCAGCCTTGAATCGCGCGGGAATGGTGAGACCCAGTACTTC. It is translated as CASSLESRGNGETQYF.

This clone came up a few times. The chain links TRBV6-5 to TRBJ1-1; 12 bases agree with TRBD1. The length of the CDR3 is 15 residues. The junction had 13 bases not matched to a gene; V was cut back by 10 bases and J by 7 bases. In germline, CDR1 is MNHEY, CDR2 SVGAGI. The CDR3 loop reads CATQRPGQGANEAFF. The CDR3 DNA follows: TGTGCCACACAACGACCGGGACAGGGGGCTAATGAAGCTTTCTTT.

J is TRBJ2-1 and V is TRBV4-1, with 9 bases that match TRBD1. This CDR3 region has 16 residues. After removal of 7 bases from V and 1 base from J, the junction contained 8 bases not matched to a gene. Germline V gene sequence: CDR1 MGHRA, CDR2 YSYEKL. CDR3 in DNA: TGCGCCAGCAAGGGGGTAGGGACAGGGTCCTACAATGAGCAGTTCTTC. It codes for CASKGVGTGSYNEQFF.